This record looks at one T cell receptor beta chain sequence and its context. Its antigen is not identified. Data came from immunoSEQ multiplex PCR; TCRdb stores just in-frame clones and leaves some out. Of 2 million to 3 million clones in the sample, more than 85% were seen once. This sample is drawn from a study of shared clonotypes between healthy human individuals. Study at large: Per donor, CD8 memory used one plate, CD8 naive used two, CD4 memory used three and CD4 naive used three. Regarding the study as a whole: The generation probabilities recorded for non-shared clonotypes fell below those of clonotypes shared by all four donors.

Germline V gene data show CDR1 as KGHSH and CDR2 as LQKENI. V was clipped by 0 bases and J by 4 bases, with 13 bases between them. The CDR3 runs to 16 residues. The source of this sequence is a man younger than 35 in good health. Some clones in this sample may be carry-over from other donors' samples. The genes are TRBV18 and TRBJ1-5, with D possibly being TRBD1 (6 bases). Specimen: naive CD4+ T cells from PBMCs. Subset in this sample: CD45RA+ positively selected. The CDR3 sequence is CASSPPSRQGNQPQHF. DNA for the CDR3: TGTGCCAGCTCACCACCTTCCCGGCAGGGGAATCAGCCCCAGCATTTT.